The T cell receptor beta chain described here comes from a study of T cells after yellow fever vaccination. This clonotype was picked up many times. The CDR3 is 11 residues long. The V gene lost 5 bases and the J gene lost 3 bases, with 5 bases spanning the gap. CDR1 and CDR2 (germline): LGHDT, YNNKEL (reference sequence). TCRdb itself ran the 5' RACE reads through MiXCR, one entry per CDR3 protein. The profile shows about 13,000 distinct CDR3 sequences, 4.5% to 6% of them singletons. The chain couples TRBV3-1 to TRBJ2-7; no clear D gene. The clonotype was recovered from a man younger than 45 who received the YFV17D yellow fever vaccine. The sample was PBMCs, either bulk or a sorted T-cell subset (CD4+, CD8+, memory, or dextramer-sorted; not recorded which), taken 45 days after the yellow fever booster vaccination. This chain's CDR3 is CASSSRYEQYF. CDR3 DNA: TGTGCCAGCAGCTCCCGCTACGAGCAGTACTTC.